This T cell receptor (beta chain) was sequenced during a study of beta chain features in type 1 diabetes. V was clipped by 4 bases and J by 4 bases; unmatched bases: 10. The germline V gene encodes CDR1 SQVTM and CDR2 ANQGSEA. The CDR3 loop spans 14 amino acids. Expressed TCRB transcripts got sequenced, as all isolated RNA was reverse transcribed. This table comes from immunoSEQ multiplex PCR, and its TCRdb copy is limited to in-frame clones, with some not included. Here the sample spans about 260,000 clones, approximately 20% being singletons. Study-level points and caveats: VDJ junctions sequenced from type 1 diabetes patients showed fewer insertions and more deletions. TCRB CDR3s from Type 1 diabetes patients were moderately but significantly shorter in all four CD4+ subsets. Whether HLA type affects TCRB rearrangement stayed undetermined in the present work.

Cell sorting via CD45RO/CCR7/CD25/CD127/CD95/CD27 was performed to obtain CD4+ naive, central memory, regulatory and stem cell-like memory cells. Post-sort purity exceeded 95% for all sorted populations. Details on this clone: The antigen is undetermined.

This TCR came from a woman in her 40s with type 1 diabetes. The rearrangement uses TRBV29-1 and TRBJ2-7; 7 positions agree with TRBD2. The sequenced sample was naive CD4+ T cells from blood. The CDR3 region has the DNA TGCAGCGTTGCGGGGGAGGGCCGTCTGTACGAGCAGTACTTC. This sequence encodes CSVAGEGRLYEQYF.